This entry describes one T cell receptor (beta chain). The antigen is not known. TCRdb's table, derived via immunoSEQ multiplex PCR, lists solely in-frame clones and lacks some. The sample has approximately 120,000 clones, roughly 88% seen once. The data stem from a study of T cell responses to AZD1222 COVID-19 vaccine. V gave up 4 bases and J gave up 7 bases, with 14 bases separating them. CDR3 length: 14 residues. CDR1 and CDR2 (germline): PRHDT, FYEKMQ (reference sequence). Study-wide findings and caveats: The study reported that nearly half of spike-specific TCRs target unmutated variant regions. Donors were chiefly white British, with a greater number of females, and clonal diversity was perhaps underestimated.

The chain carries TRBV13 and TRBJ2-4, with D possibly TRBD1 on 6 matching bases. The source is an adult who received the AZD1222 COVID-19 vaccine. The sequencing used peripheral blood, collected 28 days after the second AZD1222 dose. CDR3 sequence: CASSSRQVVNIQYF. The CDR3 DNA reads as TGTGCCAGCAGCTCCAGACAGGTAGTGAACATTCAGTACTTC. Combining the CDR3 with reference TRBV13 and TRBJ2-4 gives the whole variable domain AAGVIQSPRHLIKEKRETATLKCYPIPRHDTVYWYQQGPGQDPQFLISFYEKMQSDKGSIPDRFSAQQFSDYHSELNMSSLELGDSALYFCASSSRQVVNIQYFGAGTRLSVL.